This record concerns one TCR beta chain sequence. This clone was seen a single time. This receptor's antigen is unknown. There are no base qualities to consult, and no much larger clone falls within one base. This specimen belongs to a study of long-term antiretroviral therapy in people with HIV (dated by TCRdb to between 2022 and 2023). Background on the whole study: Collection of the earliest samples took place about a decade ahead of the 2015 WHO recommendation for immediate ART, at a time when ART was typically delayed until CD4 counts fell. Among the 30 to 35 participants with HIV, about a dozen were female. A retrospective serial study tested whether changes in peripheral blood TRB repertoire composition and diversity were associated with ART initiation and durable HIV suppression. A total of some 210 cryopreserved PBMC samples were contributed to the cohort by 30 adults with confirmed HIV infection, with samples collected serially over a mean of around 6 years (range 1-12). Test extractions of a monoclonal T-cell line alongside fewer than 40 polyclonal samples showed no cross-contamination during QIAcube processing. Overall results and qualifications from the work: Expanded TRB clones identified before ART initiation dominated the repertoire at all time points, although this dominance fluctuated and declined in many PLHIV after ART. Starting ART was linked to a significant rise in TRB diversity, yet even with long-term ART the diversity remained significantly lower than in transplant donor controls. Unsorted PBMC were profiled instead of sorted CD4+ and CD8+ T cells because pre-ART samples had limited cell numbers. CDR3 length ranges in HIV repertoires were narrower than in controls, and network structure suggested an antigen-experienced repertoire with only a slight naive shift after ART. The samples span the years 2004 to 2017, and the ART regimens used may be less effective than current regimens. Owing to limited PBMC availability, only the TCR beta chain was sequenced, without alpha chain pairing. Inferences about post-ART repertoire changes are limited because no data were available on ART adherence, viral resistance or therapy changes.

CDR1 and CDR2 are drawn from the germline V gene (reference sequence): SEHNR, FQNEAQ. Trimming accounts for 5 bases at V and 6 bases at J, while the number of junction bases matched to no gene is 12. CDR3 length: 15 amino acids, cysteine to phenylalanine. Only CDR3 DNA remains: 45 bases, in frame from the first base. Sequencing of the TRB variable region was done with the immunoSEQ hsTCRB v3.0 assay at survey level resolution. The targeted TRB sequencing depth was about 35,000-55,000 T-cell genomes per sample. An Illumina MiSeq with a v3 150-cycle kit was used to sequence the pooled TRB libraries. The original pipeline was this. Analysis of repertoires was carried out in R inside a reproducible Nextflow workflow spanning QC, data transformation and analysis. LymphoSeq2, an R package for exploring AIRR-Seq data, was used to implement the custom analyses. Four samples that yielded fewer than 5000 total TRB sequences were excluded, so that fewer than 250 HIV repertoires were analyzed. Among the 180 to 200 HIV repertoires that were kept, some 60 were collected before ART initiation and about 130 were collected after ART initiation. Repertoires were downsampled to 5000 TRB nucleotide sequences, with summary statistics averaged over 100 downsampling iterations. The analysis kept only TRB sequences whose CDR3 regions were at least seven amino acids long. Two measures captured diversity: a Shannon entropy-derived clonality score and the Gini coefficient. In the repertoire networks, any two of the top 5000 CDR3 amino acid sequences were linked whenever the two sequences differed by an edit distance of one. For TRB CDR3 amino acid sequences, antigen specificity groups and MHC restriction were predicted with GLIPH2. To flag known associations with CMV, EBV, HIV or tissue antigens, CDR3 amino acid sequences were compared against VDJdb and McPAS-TCR. Pre-ART, post-ART and control groups were compared with Wilcoxon signed-rank tests and Holm-Bonferroni correction. TCRdb retrieved this table from immuneACCESS and kept in-frame rearrangements only. Not all clones are present; in checked studies, unresolved V genes account for under half, and no reason is known for the remainder. V and J calls plus clone size are reproduced from that table; the DNA served to infer D and trimming. Present in this sample are approximately 21,000 clones, 76% of which were seen just once. 7.5% to 10% of the sample is in the top ten clones.

Inclusion was restricted to participants for whom at least one PBMC sample before ART initiation and at least two post-ART samples were available. Every participant with HIV received treatment in the United States of America. Cryopreserved samples of roughly 0.95-10 million PBMC were thawed and washed before DNA extraction. At the time of the earliest PBMC sample, participants with HIV were aged between roughly 23 and 60 years. PBMC samples were contributed by each participant from 1-4 timepoints before ART initiation and 2-8 timepoints after ART initiation, with a median of 7 samples. Serial HIV viral load, CD4+ T-cell count, ART history and demographic data were obtained for every participant. Using a Qiagen kit on a QIAcube, genomic DNA was extracted from unsorted PBMC, with samples processed in batches of 12.

The chain joins TRBV7-9 to TRBJ1-2; 7 central bases correspond to TRBD1. This TCR derives from a man aged 18-30 years with HIV. This sample comprised unsorted PBMCs, obtained 0.5 years before starting antiretroviral therapy. DNA sequence: TGTGCCAGCAGCCAGAAGACAGGGTCATTCCATGGCTACACCTTC. This sequence encodes CASSQKTGSFHGYTF.